This section outlines one TCR beta chain sequence together with its context. The junction does not match germline at one end; this may be a read error. CDR1 and CDR2 (germline): SSHAT, FNYEAQ (reference sequence). The CDR3 length is 13 residues. Sampling times: baseline, cycle 4 day 1, cycle 7 day 1. Method: immunoSEQ multiplex PCR; TCRdb's copy keeps in-frame clones and lacks some. The sample shows about 98,000 clones, roughly nine tenths of them seen only once. The sample is drawn from a study of OX40 agonist ivuxolimab in advanced cancers. For the study at large: The treatment was a fully human IgG2 OX40 agonist, ivuxolimab.

The TCR comes from an adult with an advanced solid tumor such as melanoma, head and neck, liver or kidney cancer. V is TRBV7-7 and J is TRBJ1-1; weak D call: TRBD1 (6 bases). The source was CD4+ or CD8+ T cells sorted from blood, collected in a trial of the OX40 agonist ivuxolimab. In DNA form, the CDR3 reads TGTGCTAGCAGCCAGGGGTTCGACACTGAAGCTTTCTTT. This sequence encodes CASSQGFDTEAFF.